This T cell receptor beta chain was identified during a study of blood T cell repertoires in COVID-19. Overall study context: PBMCs, B-cell-depleted T cells, or T cells provided the cDNA or gDNA that made up the material.

CDR1 SNHLY and CDR2 FYNNEI come from the germline V gene. The CDR3 spans 14 residues. The germline V and J ends were trimmed by 7 bases and 5 bases, with 17 bases remaining between them. This clone appeared a single time. Clones were sequenced by immunoSEQ multiplex PCR, and TCRdb holds only the in-frame ones, with some missing. There are some 120,000 clones in the sample; less than 75% occur only once, and more than 0.8% lies in the top ten. The chain uses TRBV2 and TRBJ1-2; D may be TRBD1 (5 bases). The clonotype comes from a human donor with acute or convalescent COVID-19. The donor label of this sample is uncertain. Sequencing was performed on peripheral blood. CDR3 DNA: TGTGCCAGCATCCGAATGGAGGGACGGTATGGCTACACCTTC. It yields the protein CASIRMEGRYGYTF.